This note documents a single TCR beta chain sequence. Data came from immunoSEQ multiplex PCR; TCRdb stores just in-frame clones and leaves some out. This table has 55,000 to 65,000 clones, approximately 90% appearing once. This sample was included in a study of blood T cell repertoires in COVID-19. V lost 2 bases and J 8 bases, leaving 9 bases between the germline ends. Per germline, CDR1 MDHEN and CDR2 SYDVKM. This CDR3 spans 13 amino acids. This TCR came from a human donor in a cohort sampled during active COVID-19. Source material: peripheral blood. The chain links TRBV28 to TRBJ1-4; D is ambiguous. Here the CDR3 DNA reads TGTGCCAGCAGTTTACAGACTCCCGAAAAACTGTTTTTT. Translation gives CASSLQTPEKLFF.